This is a list of T cell receptor beta chains from one sample in a study of shared clonotypes between healthy human individuals. Assay used: immunoSEQ multiplex PCR; TCRdb lists only in-frame clones, some missing. This sample has around 350,000 clones, with less than 75% found just once. The specimen was memory CD4+ T cells sorted from blood. These receptors came from a man aged 25 to 45 in good health. Both conserved end residues are part of each CDR3. D genes are given only for firm matches. Clone size is not always given. Where it is, it says once, few, many or a class for expanded clones.

CDR3 length	clone size	V gene	J gene	D gene	CDR3 protein	CDR3 DNA
14	-	TRBV11-2	TRBJ2-7	-	CASSLEGGHYEQYF	TGTGCCAGCAGCTTAGAGGGGGGACACTACGAGCAGTACTTC
15	-	TRBV5-1	TRBJ2-7	-	CASRAGNRVPYEQYF	TGCGCCAGCAGGGCCGGGAACCGAGTTCCCTACGAGCAGTACTTC
13	-	TRBV29-1	TRBJ2-3	-	CSVDGTPMDTQYF	TGCAGCGTTGATGGGACTCCCATGGATACGCAGTATTTT
15	-	TRBV28	TRBJ1-5	-	CASSFLASQASPQHF	TGTGCCAGCAGTTTCTTGGCATCCCAGGCATCGCCCCAGCATTTT
17	-	TRBV4-1	TRBJ2-7	-	CASSQGRGHIGSYEQYF	TGCGCCAGCAGCCAAGGGAGGGGACATATCGGCTCCTACGAGCAGTACTTC
15	-	TRBV5-1	TRBJ2-1	TRBD1	CASSLEISGGNEQFF	TGCGCCAGCAGCTTGGAAATATCAGGGGGCAATGAGCAGTTCTTC
15	-	TRBV7-9	TRBJ2-1	TRBD2	CASSLVGRARDEQFF	TGTGCCAGCAGCTTAGTCGGGAGGGCCAGGGATGAGCAGTTCTTC
13	few	TRBV30	TRBJ2-6	-	CAWENSGANVLTF	TGTGCCTGGGAGAACTCTGGGGCCAACGTCCTGACTTTC
16	-	TRBV14	TRBJ2-2	TRBD2	CASSQRIAGGTGELFF	TGTGCCAGCAGCCAAAGAATAGCGGGAGGCACCGGGGAGCTGTTTTTT
16	-	TRBV19	TRBJ2-1	TRBD1	CASSTRQGITYNEQFF	TGTGCCAGTAGTACTCGACAGGGAATAACCTACAATGAGCAGTTCTTC
16	few	TRBV5-6	TRBJ2-7	TRBD1	CASSSDRGRISYEQYF	TGTGCCAGCAGCTCCGACAGGGGGCGGATTTCCTACGAGCAGTACTTC
12	-	TRBV4-2	TRBJ2-5	-	CASSQGGETQYF	TGTGCCAGCAGCCAAGGGGGGGAGACCCAGTACTTC
14	-	TRBV7-2	TRBJ2-1	-	CASSFRREYNEQFF	TGTGCCAGCAGCTTCAGGCGGGAATACAATGAGCAGTTCTTC
14	few	TRBV19	TRBJ2-5	TRBD2	CASSIRLAGETQYF	TGTGCCAGTAGTATCCGGCTAGCGGGAGAGACCCAGTACTTC
14	-	TRBV28	TRBJ1-4	-	CASSPNRPNEKLFF	TGTGCCAGCAGTCCGAACAGGCCGAATGAAAAACTGTTTTTT
17	once	TRBV28	TRBJ1-5	TRBD1	CASSLVLGTGREQPQHF	TGTGCCAGCAGTTTAGTTCTCGGGACAGGGAGAGAACAGCCCCAGCATTTT
16	-	TRBV12-2	TRBJ1-3	-	CASRLARQELGNTIYF	TGTGCAAGTCGCTTAGCACGGCAAGAATTAGGAAACACCATATATTTT
19	-	TRBV19	TRBJ2-1	TRBD2	CASSILPSGRASSYNEQFF	TGTGCCAGTAGTATATTGCCTAGCGGGAGGGCGAGCTCCTACAATGAGCAGTTCTTC